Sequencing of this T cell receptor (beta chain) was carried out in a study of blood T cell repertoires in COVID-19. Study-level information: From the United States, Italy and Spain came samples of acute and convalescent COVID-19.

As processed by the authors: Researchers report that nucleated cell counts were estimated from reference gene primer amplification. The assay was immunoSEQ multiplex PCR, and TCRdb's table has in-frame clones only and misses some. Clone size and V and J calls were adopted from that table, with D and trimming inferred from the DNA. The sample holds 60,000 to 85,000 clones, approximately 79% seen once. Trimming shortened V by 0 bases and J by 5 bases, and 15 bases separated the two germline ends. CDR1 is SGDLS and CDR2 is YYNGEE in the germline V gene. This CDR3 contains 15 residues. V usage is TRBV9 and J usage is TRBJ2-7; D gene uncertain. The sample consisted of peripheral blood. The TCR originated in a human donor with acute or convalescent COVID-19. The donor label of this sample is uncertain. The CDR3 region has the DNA TGTGCCAGCAGCGTAGGCTTCGGTCCTCAAGACGAGCAGTACTTC. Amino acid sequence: CASSVGFGPQDEQYF.